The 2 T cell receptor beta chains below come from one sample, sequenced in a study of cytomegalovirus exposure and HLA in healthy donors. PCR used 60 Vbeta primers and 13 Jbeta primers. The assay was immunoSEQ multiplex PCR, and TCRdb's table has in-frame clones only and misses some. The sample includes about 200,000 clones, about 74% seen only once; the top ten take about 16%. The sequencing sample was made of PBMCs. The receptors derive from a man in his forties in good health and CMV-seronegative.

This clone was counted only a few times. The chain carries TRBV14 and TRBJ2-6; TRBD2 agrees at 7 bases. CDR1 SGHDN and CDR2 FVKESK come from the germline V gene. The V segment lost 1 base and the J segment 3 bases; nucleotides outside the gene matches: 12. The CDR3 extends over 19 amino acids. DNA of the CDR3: TGTGCCAGCAGCCAAGTTCCCATTCCCGGGGGGAATGGGGCCAACGTCCTGACTTTC. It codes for CASSQVPIPGGNGANVLTF.

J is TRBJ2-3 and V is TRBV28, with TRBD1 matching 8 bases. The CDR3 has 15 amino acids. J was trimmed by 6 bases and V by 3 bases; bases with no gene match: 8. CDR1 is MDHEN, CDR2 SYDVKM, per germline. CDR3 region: CASSFAGQVTDTQYF. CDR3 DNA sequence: TGTGCCAGCAGTTTCGCGGGACAGGTCACGGATACGCAGTATTTT.